Below, 14 T cell receptor beta chains from the same sample are listed, as sequenced in a study of CD8+CD57+ T cells in acquired aplastic anemia. Patients included in sequencing had previously demonstrated CD8+CD57+ cell expansion by flow cytometry. TCR beta VDJ combinations and CDR3 sequences were profiled from genomic DNA. TCRdb itself ran the reads through MiXCR, one entry per CDR3 protein. The sample yields approximately 250,000 distinct CDR3 sequences, approximately 86% seen once. The material sequenced was sorted CD4+, CD8+, or CD8+CD57+ T cells (not recorded which) from PBMCs. These receptors were taken from a human donor with aplastic anemia.

Turning to this clonotype: At one of its ends the junction is not consistent with the germline gene, which may arise from a read error. The CDR3 here is CASSLEALGYEQYF. The CDR3 DNA is TGTGCCAGCAGTTTGGAGGCGCTGGGGTACGAGCAGTACTTC. The J gene is TRBJ2-7, the V gene TRBV5-8; TRBD2 is a possible D gene (5 bases). The germline gives CDR1 SGHTS, CDR2 YDEGEE. This CDR3 is 14 amino acids long.

Note on this clonotype: The junction departs from germline at one end; a sequencing error may be responsible. The chain combines TRBV9 with TRBJ2-5, with D possibly being TRBD1 (6 bases). This CDR3 spans 12 amino acids. The germline V gene encodes CDR1 SGDLS and CDR2 YYNGEE. This CDR3 reads CASSAGAQSPDF. DNA of the CDR3: TGTGCCAGCAGCGCAGGGGCACAGAGCCCAGACTTC.

The chain uses TRBV9 and TRBJ2-3; 7 bases fit TRBD2. V was clipped by 0 bases and J by 13 bases; unmatched bases: 11. Germline V gene sequence: CDR1 SGDLS, CDR2 YYNGEE. The CDR3 runs to 14 residues. Here the CDR3 DNA reads TGTGCCAGCAGCGTAGACGCGGGAGCGGGCAATGAGTATTTT. This translates into CASSVDAGAGNEYF. Full variable domain (outside the CDR3, taken from reference TRBV9 and TRBJ2-3): DSGVTQTPKHLITATGQRVTLRCSPRSGDLSVYWYQQSLDQGLQFLIQYYNGEERAKGNILERFSAQQFPDLHSELNLSSLELGDSALYFCASSVDAGAGNEYFGPGTRLTVL.

J is TRBJ2-1 and V is TRBV7-3, with D perhaps matching TRBD2 (6 bases). This CDR3 spans 15 amino acids. Trimming cost V 8 bases and J 16 bases, with 30 bases left between them. Germline values: CDR1 SGHTA, CDR2 FQGTGA. CDR3 region: CASCPWASASKDRFF. The CDR3 DNA sequence: TGTGCCAGCTGCCCATGGGCTAGCGCGAGTAAAGACCGATTCTTC.

Concerning this clonotype: At one end the junction does not follow the germline gene, possibly because of a read error. This CDR3 reads CACSLALTGNTQYFF. The CDR3 region has the DNA TGTGCCTGCAGCTTAGCTCTGACAGGGAACACCCAATACTTCTTT. This chain uses TRBV7-9 with TRBJ1-1; 7 positions agree with TRBD1. The CDR3 is 15 amino acids. Germline values: CDR1 SEHNR, CDR2 FQNEAQ (reference sequence).

In the case of this clonotype: The conserved phenylalanine or tryptophan normally closing the CDR3 is absent here, so this likely arose from a read error. V gene TRBV7-8 combines with J gene TRBJ2-3, with D possibly matching TRBD1 (5 bases). The CDR3 runs to 13 residues. Germline values: CDR1 SGHVS, CDR2 FQNEAQ. V gave up 1 base and J gave up 12 bases, with 14 bases separating them. CDR3 nucleotide sequence: TGTGCCAGCAGCTTAGGGGGCACACATAATCAGTATTAT. It yields the protein CASSLGGTHNQYY.

The chain couples TRBV7-6 to TRBJ2-3, with 8 bases matching TRBD1. V trimming: 6 bases; J trimming: 15 bases; junction bases outside the gene matches: 20. CDR1 SGHVS and CDR2 FNYEAQ come from the germline V gene. CDR3 length: 15 residues. CDR3 DNA sequence: TGTGCCAGCAGTTCAGACAGGGGCAATTCACCCCTCCACTATTTT. Translating gives CASSSDRGNSPLHYF.

Worth noting for this clonotype: The CDR3 end shows no conserved phenylalanine or tryptophan, and so a read error is likely. No DNA is shown, since the ends of the CDR3 on it are uncertain; the CDR3 is the one TCRdb lists. The chain is built from TRBV7-8 and TRBJ2-5. Germline V gives CDR1 SGHVS, CDR2 FQNEAQ. The CDR3 length equals 12 residues, ends included. CDR3 amino acids: CASSVPRESKSL.

The chain joins TRBV5-4 to TRBJ2-3; D gene unclear. CDR1 is SGHNT and CDR2 is YYREEE in the germline V gene (reference sequence). The CDR3 is 13 amino acids. The germline V and J ends were trimmed by 4 bases and 4 bases, with 10 bases remaining between them. The chain's CDR3 is CASSAGNADTQYF. The CDR3 DNA is TGTGCCAGCAGCGCTGGGAACGCAGATACGCAGTATTTT.

This chain joins TRBV6-5 and TRBJ2-7; D possibly corresponds to TRBD1 (7 bases). Germline-derived CDR1 and CDR2 are MNHEY and SVGAGI. Trimming pared 7 bases from V and 6 bases from J, leaving 25 bases between. This CDR3 comprises 16 residues. For the CDR3, the DNA is TGTGCCAGCAAGTTCACAGGGGAGGCAGGGGTCCCCGAGCAGTACTTC. Protein: CASKFTGEAGVPEQYF.

On this clonotype: The junction differs from germline at one of its ends, possibly a read error. The rearrangement links TRBV9 to TRBJ2-3; D may be TRBD1 (5 bases). The V gene's germline CDR1 is SGDLS and CDR2 YYNGEE. This CDR3 is 13 amino acids long. The DNA for the CDR3 is TGTGCCAGCAGTGACGCAGGGAAGAACACTCAAGCTTTT. Translating gives CASSDAGKNTQAF.

This clonotype was seen a single time. The V gene is TRBV9, the J gene TRBJ1-1; D is perhaps TRBD1 (5 bases). The CDR3 is made up of 15 amino acids. Deletions cut 0 bases from V and 12 bases from J, with 21 bases between. Germline values: CDR1 SGDLS, CDR2 YYNGEE. In nucleotides, the CDR3 is TGTGCCAGCAGCGTAGGACTAGCGGACACCGCTAAGCCTTTCTTT. This encodes CASSVGLADTAKPFF.

This sequence joins TRBV11-3 and TRBJ2-3; D tentatively fits TRBD1 or TRBD2 (5 bases each). The germline V gene has CDR1 SGHNT and CDR2 YENEEA. The length of the CDR3 is 15 residues. V was shortened by 5 bases and J by 4 bases, with 16 bases between the two germline ends. CDR3 protein: CASSLQQRGPDTQYF. The DNA for the CDR3 is TGTGCCAGCAGCCTCCAACAGAGGGGACCAGATACGCAGTATTTT.

Many counts were recorded for this clonotype. The chain uses TRBV6-2 or TRBV6-3 and TRBJ2-1; D possibly uses TRBD1 or TRBD2 (5 bases each). The CDR3 totals 11 residues. Germline-derived CDR1 and CDR2 are MNHEY and SVGEGT. The germline V and J ends were trimmed by 6 bases and 9 bases, with 9 bases remaining between them. CDR3 DNA: TGTGCCAGCAGGAGTGGGGGTGAGCAGTTCTTC. Encoded protein: CASRSGGEQFF.